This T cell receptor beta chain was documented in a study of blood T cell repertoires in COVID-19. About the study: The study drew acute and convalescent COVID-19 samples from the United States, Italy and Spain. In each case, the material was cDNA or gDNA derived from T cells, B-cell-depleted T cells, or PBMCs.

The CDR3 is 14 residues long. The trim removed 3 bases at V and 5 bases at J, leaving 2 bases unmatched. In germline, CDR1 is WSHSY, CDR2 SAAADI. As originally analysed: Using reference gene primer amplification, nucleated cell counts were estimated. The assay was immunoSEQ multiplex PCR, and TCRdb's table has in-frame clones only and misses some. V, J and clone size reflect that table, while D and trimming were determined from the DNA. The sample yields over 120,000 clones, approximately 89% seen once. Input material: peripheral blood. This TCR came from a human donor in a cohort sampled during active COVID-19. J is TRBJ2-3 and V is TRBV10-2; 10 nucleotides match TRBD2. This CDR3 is CASSEAGGEDTQYF. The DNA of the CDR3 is TGCGCCAGCAGTGAAGCGGGGGGGGAAGATACGCAGTATTTT.